Detailed here is one T cell receptor (beta chain). Its antigen is not identified. The germline CDR1 and CDR2 sequences are SGDLS and YYNGEE. Trimming took off 2 bases at V and 1 base at J, with 9 bases between the two ends. This CDR3 is 14 amino acids long. The sample belongs to a study of CD8 T cells in ankylosing spondylitis. Study outcomes and limitations: One TCR beta motif, made up of roughly eight highly homologous variants, appeared characteristic of ankylosing spondylitis blood.

Quantitative 5'-RACE was performed with molecular barcodes, and it yielded the TCR beta libraries. MiXCR, run by TCRdb on the 5' RACE reads, gives a single entry per CDR3 protein. Here the sample spans tens of thousands of distinct CDR3 sequences, just under 4% being singletons. The sequence came from a female donor with ankylosing spondylitis or in good health (not recorded which). The sample comprised blood, either unsorted or a sorted T cell fraction (not recorded which). The V gene is TRBV9, the J gene TRBJ2-5, with a possible D match to TRBD1 (6 bases). In DNA form, the CDR3 reads TGTGCCAGCAGCGTTACAGGGAGCCAAGAGACCCAGTACTTC. Residues: CASSVTGSQETQYF.